The next 17 T cell receptor beta chains were all read from a single sample in a study of shared clonotypes between healthy human individuals. Sequenced by immunoSEQ multiplex PCR; TCRdb stores in-frame clones only, minus some. This table holds 800,000 to 1,200,000 clones, 75% to 80% found once. The sequencing input was memory CD4+ T cells from PBMCs. Subset: CD45RA-negative fraction. The receptors were gathered from a man aged 18 to 29 in good health. Some clones in this sample may be carry-over from other donors' samples.

The chain links TRBV19 to TRBJ2-2; D tentatively fits TRBD1 or TRBD2 (6 bases each). The CDR3 length is 16 residues. Germline V lookup: CDR1 LNHDA, CDR2 SQIVND (reference sequence). Trimming removed 5 bases from V and 0 bases from J, with 13 bases in between. CDR3 residues: CASSPRRDTNTGELFF. For the CDR3, the DNA is TGTGCCAGTAGTCCAAGGAGGGACACGAACACCGGGGAGCTGTTTTTT.

The rearrangement links TRBV7-9 to TRBJ2-7, with TRBD1 matching 8 bases. This CDR3 spans 14 amino acids. Losses at the gene ends were 5 bases for V and 5 bases for J; bases not matched to a gene: 8. Germline V lookup: CDR1 SEHNR, CDR2 FQNEAQ (reference sequence). The CDR3 is CASSVQGAFDEQYF. Written as DNA, the CDR3 is TGTGCCAGCAGCGTGCAGGGGGCTTTCGACGAGCAGTACTTC. Full variable domain (rest looked up from reference TRBV7-9 and TRBJ2-7): DTGVSQNPRHKITKRGQNVTFRCDPISEHNRLYWYRQTLGQGPEFLTYFQNEAQLEKSRLLSDRFSAERPKGSFSTLEIQRTEQGDSAMYLCASSVQGAFDEQYFGPGTRLTVT.

The DNA of the CDR3 is TGTGCCAGCAGCTATAGCGGGGGCTCTAGAGGGAATGAGCAGTTCTTC. Translation: CASSYSGGSRGNEQFF. This chain joins TRBV28 and TRBJ2-1; TRBD2 matches 9 bases. Germline V gives CDR1 MDHEN, CDR2 SYDVKM. The CDR3 consists of 16 residues. With 6 bases clipped from V and 7 bases from J, the junction kept 13 bases outside the gene matches.

V and J are TRBV4-1 and TRBJ1-2, with D unclear. Germline V gives CDR1 MGHRA, CDR2 YSYEKL. The ends were cut back, 1 base at V and 4 bases at J, with 10 bases in the middle. The CDR3 runs to 14 residues. The CDR3 DNA reads as TGCGCCAGCAGCCAAGTCCGGCAGCCCTATGGCTACACCTTC. This codes for CASSQVRQPYGYTF.

This clone was detected once. This rearrangement joins TRBV4-1 to TRBJ2-3; TRBD2 matches at 9 bases. The V gene end was trimmed by 4 bases and the J gene end by 3 bases; junction bases not matched to a gene: 2. The CDR3 covers 14 residues. CDR1 is MGHRA, CDR2 YSYEKL, per germline. DNA of the CDR3: TGCGCCAGCAGCCGGACTAGCGAGACAGATACGCAGTATTTT. Residues: CASSRTSETDTQYF.

This chain connects TRBV28 to TRBJ1-5; D is perhaps TRBD1 (5 bases). Trimming left V 3 bases short and J 7 bases short, with 13 bases between. This CDR3 is built from 14 residues. CDR1 is MDHEN, CDR2 SYDVKM, per germline. The CDR3 DNA reads TGTGCCAGCAGTTTCTTGTGGGGCCTACAGCCCCAGCATTTT. Its protein is CASSFLWGLQPQHF.

This clone has only a few counts. The chain is built from TRBV29-1 and TRBJ2-7; D call uncertain. CDR1 and CDR2 from the germline V gene are SQVTM and ANQGSEA. Trimming pared 4 bases from V and 3 bases from J, leaving 10 bases between. CDR3 size: 12 residues. The CDR3 loop is CSVGGNYYEQYF. CDR3 in DNA: TGCAGCGTTGGTGGGAACTACTACGAGCAGTACTTC.

The chain joins TRBV2 to TRBJ2-1; the D is unclear. Trimming took off 7 bases at V and 5 bases at J, with 9 bases between the two ends. Per the germline V gene, CDR1 is SNHLY and CDR2 is FYNNEI. The CDR3 totals 12 residues. The CDR3 DNA sequence: TGTGCCAGCAAGAGTGGACACAATGAGCAGTTCTTC. Translating gives CASKSGHNEQFF.

This chain uses TRBV27 with TRBJ1-1; D call uncertain. The CDR3 spans 14 residues. The V end was cut by 1 base, the J end by 4 bases, with 10 bases between. Germline V gene sequence: CDR1 MNHEY, CDR2 SMNVEV (reference sequence). The CDR3 bases are TGTGCCAGCAGTTTATTTACGGGTGCCACTGAAGCTTTCTTT. The encoded protein is CASSLFTGATEAFF.

This chain connects TRBV11-1 to TRBJ1-1; 10 nucleotides match TRBD1. Germline V gene sequence: CDR1 SGHAT, CDR2 FQDESV (reference sequence). Trimming cost V 5 bases and J 3 bases; bases outside gene matches: 15. The CDR3 is made up of 18 amino acids. The chain's CDR3 is CASSRLIRPGTGDTEAFF. The CDR3 region has the DNA TGTGCCAGCAGCCGACTCATACGTCCGGGGACAGGGGACACTGAAGCTTTCTTT.

In regard to this clone: The same CDR3 is also encoded by other DNA sequences in this sample. The gene calls are TRBV5-1 and TRBJ1-1; D remains ambiguous. Deletions cut 0 bases from V and 5 bases from J, with 11 bases between. Germline lookup yields CDR1 SGHRS and CDR2 YFSETQ. The CDR3 is made up of 14 amino acids. The CDR3 loop reads CASSLVPGGTEAFF. The CDR3 coding sequence is TGCGCCAGCAGCTTGGTGCCGGGCGGGACTGAAGCTTTCTTT. Combining the CDR3 with reference TRBV5-1 and TRBJ1-1 gives the whole variable domain KAGVTQTPRYLIKTRGQQVTLSCSPISGHRSVSWYQQTPGQGLQFLFEYFSETQRNKGNFPGRFSGRQFSNSRSEMNVSTLELGDSALYLCASSLVPGGTEAFFGQGTRLTVV.

The CDR3 region has the DNA TGTGCCAGCAGCCTCAGACAGGGTCGCATATATTTT. Its protein is CASSLRQGRIYF. J is TRBJ1-3 and V is TRBV5-4; TRBD1 matches at 7 bases. Germline V gene sequence: CDR1 SGHNT, CDR2 YYREEE (reference sequence). The CDR3 extends over 12 amino acids. The junction had 7 bases not matched to a gene; V was cut back by 4 bases and J by 12 bases.

The genes are TRBV7-6 and TRBJ2-2, with D unclear. V was cut by 3 bases and J by 1 base, with 9 bases left in between. The CDR3 extends over 15 amino acids. Germline V lookup: CDR1 SGHVS, CDR2 FNYEAQ. As DNA, the CDR3 is TGTGCCAGCAGCTTGGGTAACCGGAACACCGGGGAGCTGTTTTTT. It specifies CASSLGNRNTGELFF. The full variable domain, rest sourced from reference TRBV7-6 and TRBJ2-2, is GAGVSQSPRYKVTKRGQDVALRCDPISGHVSLYWYRQALGQGPEFLTYFNYEAQQDKSGLPNDRFSAERPEGSISTLTIQRTEQRDSAMYRCASSLGNRNTGELFFGEGSRLTVL.

V usage is TRBV15 and J usage is TRBJ1-2; D is unresolved. The V end was cut by 1 base, the J end by 3 bases, with 6 bases between. Germline V CDR1 and CDR2: LNHNV, YYDKDF (reference sequence). The CDR3 sequence is 13 residues long. CDR3 bases: TGTGCCACCAGCAGAGTCGGGGACTATGGCTACACCTTC. As protein: CATSRVGDYGYTF.

The V gene is TRBV2, the J gene TRBJ1-3; tentatively, D is TRBD1 (5 bases). CDR1 is SNHLY and CDR2 is FYNNEI in the germline V gene. Trimming took off 7 bases at V and 0 bases at J, with 13 bases between the two ends. The CDR3 has 15 residues. DNA of the CDR3: TGTGCCAGCACCCCTGGGGGGGTCTCTGGAAACACCATATATTTT. This gives the protein CASTPGGVSGNTIYF.

V usage is TRBV7-2 and J usage is TRBJ2-1, with TRBD2 identical over 12 bases. The trim removed 5 bases at V and 7 bases at J, leaving 6 bases unmatched. The germline CDR1 and CDR2 sequences are SGHTA and FQGNSA. The CDR3 extends over 15 amino acids. The DNA for the CDR3 is TGTGCCAGCAGCCAGGGACTAGCGGGCTCTAATGAGCAGTTCTTC. Its protein is CASSQGLAGSNEQFF.

The rearrangement joins TRBV6-1 to TRBJ1-2; D not resolved. The CDR3 is 15 residues long. CDR1 and CDR2 from the germline V gene are MNHNS and SASEGT. V lost 2 bases to trimming and J lost 7 bases, with 17 bases between them. The CDR3 region is CASSESLLAGSGYTF. DNA of the CDR3: TGTGCCAGCAGTGAATCCCTCCTGGCGGGGAGTGGCTACACCTTC.